This TCR beta chain stems from a study of memory CD4+ T cells and cytomegalovirus serostatus. Study-wide points: About 40% of the roughly 150 known CMV-associated TCRbeta sequences appeared in CD4+ memory.

The CDR3 extends over 15 amino acids. Losses at the gene ends were 7 bases for V and 3 bases for J; bases not matched to a gene: 9. Germline loops: CDR1 MNHEY, CDR2 SMNVEV (reference sequence). Single viable CD3+CD4+CD8-CD45RO+ cells were sorted as the memory CD4+ T cells. TCRdb's table, derived via immunoSEQ multiplex PCR, lists solely in-frame clones and lacks some. Of 25,000 or so clones listed, 76% are singletons. Turning to this clone: The antigen is undetermined.

This receptor was obtained from an adult in good health and CMV-seronegative. Sequenced input: memory CD4+ T cells from blood. The chain has TRBV27 and TRBJ2-1, with 7 bases fitting TRBD1. The CDR3 DNA reads TGTGCCAGCACCCGCCGGGACAGTTACTACAATGAGCAGTTCTTC. Its protein is CASTRRDSYYNEQFF.